Many counts were recorded for the clone carrying this T cell receptor beta chain. This entry belongs to a study of T-cell reconstitution after alpha-beta-depleted transplantation in children. Preparing the TCRbeta library involved the use of unique molecular identifiers. In TCRdb, the PCR reads were re-called with MiXCR into one record per CDR3 protein. Altogether nearly 400,000 distinct CDR3 sequences are present, about 20% being singletons, with the ten largest covering approximately 3.8%. Material: PBMCs from the stem cell graft donor, obtained from the stem cell graft. This TCR came from a human donor who donated a stem cell graft to a child with acute myeloid leukemia.

CDR3 amino acids: CSVWVGQSYNEQFF. CDR3 DNA sequence: TGCAGCGTTTGGGTTGGCCAGTCCTACAATGAGCAGTTCTTC. This chain connects TRBV29-1 to TRBJ2-1; D remains ambiguous. Trimming shortened V by 5 bases and J by 1 base, and 12 bases separated the two germline ends. The CDR3 is 14 residues long. The germline CDR1 and CDR2 sequences are SQVTM and ANQGSEA.